Each of the 6 T cell receptor beta chains below was sequenced from the same sample in a study of neoadjuvant anti-PD-1 for oral cavity cancer. The data were produced by immunoSEQ multiplex PCR, yet TCRdb's version contains in-frame clones alone and is incomplete. The sample lists 17,000 or so clones; approximately 70% were seen once. The sequences come from PBMCs, collected before nivolumab (anti-PD-1) treatment. The receptor source for this set is a person aged 35-80 years with oral cavity squamous cell carcinoma.

The chain uses TRBV6-5 and TRBJ2-7, with 8 bases lining up with TRBD1. The CDR3 is made up of 14 amino acids. CDR1 and CDR2 from the germline V gene are MNHEY and SVGAGI. V shed 7 bases and J 5 bases; nucleotides not matched to a gene: 10. The CDR3 bases are TGTGCCAGCAATCCGACAGGGGACGGGAACGAGCAGTACTTC. It codes for CASNPTGDGNEQYF.

J is TRBJ1-1 and V is TRBV6-5; the D is unclear. CDR1 and CDR2 from the germline V gene are MNHEY and SVGAGI. The CDR3 sequence is 12 residues long. Trimming left V 2 bases short and J 10 bases short, with 11 bases between. This CDR3 is CASSYRAGRAFF. The CDR3 DNA sequence: TGTGCCAGCAGTTACAGGGCAGGCCGAGCTTTCTTT.

CDR3 nucleotide sequence: TGCAGCGCCCAACTAGCGGTATTCGCAGATACGCAGTATTTT. Its translation: CSAQLAVFADTQYF. The chain is built from TRBV29-1 and TRBJ2-3; the match to TRBD2 covers 8 bases. Per germline, CDR1 SQVTM and CDR2 ANQGSEA. V trimming: 7 bases; J trimming: 4 bases; junction bases outside the gene matches: 10. CDR3 length: 14 residues.

The chain employs TRBV9 and TRBJ1-2, with unresolved D. The CDR3 runs to 14 residues. V lost 3 bases and J lost 7, with 16 bases in between. Germline lookup yields CDR1 SGDLS and CDR2 YYNGEE. In DNA form, the CDR3 reads TGTGCCAGCAGCGCGCCCCAGACGAACGGTGGCTACACCTTC. It codes for CASSAPQTNGGYTF.

CDR3 region: CASSLGVGGDTEAFF. In DNA, the CDR3 is TGTGCCAGCAGCCTCGGGGTCGGCGGGGACACTGAAGCTTTCTTT. The rearrangement joins TRBV6-5 to TRBJ1-1, with D uncertain. Trimming pared 6 bases from V and 3 bases from J, leaving 17 bases between. CDR3 length: 15 amino acids. From germline, CDR1 is MNHEY and CDR2 SVGAGI.

The V gene is TRBV6-6, the J gene TRBJ2-3; TRBD2 might be the D (6 bases). The V gene's germline CDR1 is MNHNY and CDR2 SVGAGI (reference sequence). With 6 bases removed from V and 6 bases from J, the gap between germline ends came to 10 bases. The CDR3 runs 12 residues. For the CDR3, the DNA is TGTGCCAGCAGCCCCGGAGGGGATACGCAGTATTTT. It is translated as CASSPGGDTQYF.